The 5 T cell receptor beta chains in this list originate from one sample, sequenced in a study of cytomegalovirus exposure and HLA in healthy donors. The PCR contained 60 Vbeta and 13 Jbeta primers. Sequencing was performed with immunoSEQ multiplex PCR; in TCRdb, only in-frame clones are kept and a portion is missing. The repertoire has about 150,000 clones, approximately 80% of them found once; the top ten carry roughly 13%. Material for sequencing was PBMCs. The receptors derive from a man between 25 and 39 years old in good health and CMV-seropositive.

CDR3 in DNA: TGTGCCAGCACCCCTACAGGGATGAACACTGAAGCTTTCTTT. Its protein product is CASTPTGMNTEAFF. The gene calls are TRBV6-5 and TRBJ1-1; weak D call: TRBD1 (6 bases). This CDR3 region has 14 residues. The germline V and J ends were trimmed by 7 bases and 0 bases, with 12 bases remaining between them. The germline V gene has CDR1 MNHEY and CDR2 SVGAGI.

The chain recombines TRBV25-1 with TRBJ1-5; 7 bases align to TRBD1. The CDR3 is 16 amino acids. J lost 0 bases, V lost 3 bases, and 5 bases had no gene match. In germline, CDR1 is MGHDK, CDR2 SYGVNS. The CDR3: CASSDSGTASNQPQHF. In DNA form, the CDR3 reads TGTGCCAGCAGTGATTCCGGGACAGCTAGCAATCAGCCCCAGCATTTT.

This clone appeared a single time. The V and J genes are TRBV9 and TRBJ1-2; 7 bases align to TRBD1. Germline CDR1 and CDR2: SGDLS and YYNGEE. The trim removed 5 bases at V and 8 bases at J, leaving 12 bases unmatched. The CDR3 is made up of 14 amino acids. CDR3 coding DNA: TGTGCCAGCAGAGGACAACAGGGGCGGACGGGCTACACCTTC. Translating it yields CASRGQQGRTGYTF.

The J gene is TRBJ1-4, the V gene TRBV5-8; 10 positions match TRBD1. The junction had 12 bases not matched to a gene; V was cut back by 4 bases and J by 6 bases. The length of the CDR3 is 17 residues. Germline V CDR1 and CDR2: SGHTS, YDEGEE. CDR3 coding DNA: TGTGCCAGCAGCGGCCGGGACAGGGGTACCTTATATGAAAAACTGTTTTTT. Amino acid sequence: CASSGRDRGTLYEKLFF. The full variable domain, its missing parts supplied by reference TRBV5-8 and TRBJ1-4, is EAGVTQSPTHLIKTRGQQATLRCSPISGHTSVYWYQQALGLGLQFLLWYDEGEERNRGNFPPRFSGRQFPNYSSELNVNALELEDSALYLCASSGRDRGTLYEKLFFGSGTQLSVL.

V is TRBV21-1 and J is TRBJ2-7; TRBD2 was called by the table and not checked on the DNA. TRBV21-1 is annotated as a pseudogene. CDR3 length: 14 amino acids. CDR3 protein: CASSKAAITYEQYF. The CDR3 DNA sequence: TGTGCCAGCAGCAAAGCTGCGATAACCTACGAGCAGTACTTC.